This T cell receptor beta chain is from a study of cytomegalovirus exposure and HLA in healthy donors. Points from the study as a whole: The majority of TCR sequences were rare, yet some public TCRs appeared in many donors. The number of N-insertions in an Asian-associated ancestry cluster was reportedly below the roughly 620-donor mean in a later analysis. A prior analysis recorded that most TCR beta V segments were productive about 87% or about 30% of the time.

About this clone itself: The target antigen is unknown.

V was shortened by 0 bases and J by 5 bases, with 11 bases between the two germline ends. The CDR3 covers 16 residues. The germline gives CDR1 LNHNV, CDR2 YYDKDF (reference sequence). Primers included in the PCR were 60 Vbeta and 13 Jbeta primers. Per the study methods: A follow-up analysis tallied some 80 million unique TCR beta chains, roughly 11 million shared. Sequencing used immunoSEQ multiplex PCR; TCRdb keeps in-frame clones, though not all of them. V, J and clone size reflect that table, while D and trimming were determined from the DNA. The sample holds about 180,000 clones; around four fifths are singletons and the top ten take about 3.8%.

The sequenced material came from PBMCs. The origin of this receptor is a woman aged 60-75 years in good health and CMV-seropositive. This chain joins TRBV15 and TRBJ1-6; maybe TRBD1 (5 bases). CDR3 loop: CATSRDATVDNSPLHF. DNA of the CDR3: TGTGCCACCAGCAGAGATGCGACAGTCGATAATTCACCCCTCCACTTT.